Included here is one T cell receptor beta chain sequence, with context. The germline gives CDR1 SGDLS, CDR2 YYNGEE. The CDR3 is 16 amino acids. Trimming pared 8 bases from V and 0 bases from J, leaving 15 bases between. The data stem from a study of neurological immune-mediated disorders. Time point described: longitudinal time-point 2. The unsorted libraries were produced from 2 million PBMCs held at -80 C. Over 180 million TCR-beta sequences (from 15-18 subjects) were yielded by each sequencing run. TCRdb fed the 5' RACE reads into MiXCR, producing one record per CDR3 protein. Here the sample spans about 90,000 distinct CDR3 sequences, under 15% being singletons.

Sequenced input: PBMCs. The genes are TRBV9 and TRBJ2-6; maybe TRBD1 (6 bases). This receptor was identified in a female donor with HTLV-1-associated myelopathy (HAM/TSP). DNA of the CDR3: TGTGCCAGTACTGGACAGTTCCCCTCTGGGGCCAACGTCCTGACTTTC. Translated: CASTGQFPSGANVLTF. The whole variable domain, filled in from reference TRBV9 and TRBJ2-6, reads DSGVTQTPKHLITATGQRVTLRCSPRSGDLSVYWYQQSLDQGLQFLIQYYNGEERAKGNILERFSAQQFPDLHSELNLSSLELGDSALYFCASTGQFPSGANVLTFGAGSRLTVL.